These 18 T cell receptor beta chains share one sample of origin, sequenced in a study of T cell repertoires in cytomegalovirus infection. No antigen has been assigned to these receptors. MiXCR was run by TCRdb on the reads, yielding one entry per CDR3 protein. The table includes fewer than 900,000 distinct CDR3 sequences, almost 30% detected once. The starting material was cultured CD8+ T cells from PBMCs, obtained from culture after CMV antigen stimulation. The receptors come from a human donor in good health (CMV status not recorded). Some clones in this sample may be carry-over from other donors' samples.

The sample holds many counts of this clonotype. The chain joins TRBV7-2 to TRBJ1-1; 10 bases match TRBD1. This CDR3 has 17 residues. Germline V CDR1 and CDR2: SGHTA, FQGNSA. V trimming: 5 bases; J trimming: 1 base; junction bases outside the gene matches: 10. CDR3 sequence (DNA): TGTGCCAGCAGCCTGACAGGGGGCCGGTACACGAACACTGAAGCTTTCTTT. Translating it yields CASSLTGGRYTNTEAFF.

For this clonotype: Its ends do not fully match the called genes, so a read error is possible. The chain carries TRBV10-3 and TRBJ1-2, with TRBD1 matching over 7 bases. Germline V CDR1 and CDR2: ENHRY, SYGVKD. The CDR3 totals 13 residues. CDR3 protein: CAISQQGTYVYTF. DNA for the CDR3: TGTGCCATCAGCCAACAGGGGACCTATGTCTACACCTTC.

The chain combines TRBV6-1 with TRBJ2-7; 9 nucleotides align to TRBD1. CDR1 is MNHNS, CDR2 SASEGT, per germline. The CDR3 length is 16 residues. V trimming: 6 bases; J trimming: 3 bases; junction bases outside the gene matches: 12. The DNA of the CDR3 is TGTGCCAGCAGCTGGACGACCGGGACAGGGTTCTACGAGCAGTACGTC. This sequence encodes CASSWTTGTGFYEQYV.

This chain joins TRBV27 and TRBJ1-1, with D perhaps matching TRBD1 (6 bases). CDR1 and CDR2 (germline): MNHEY, SMNVEV (reference sequence). The CDR3 covers 17 residues. With 4 bases removed from V and 0 bases from J, the gap between germline ends came to 18 bases. The CDR3 loop reads CASSSEIRGGLNTEAFF. The CDR3 region has the DNA TGTGCCAGCAGTTCGGAGATAAGGGGGGGCCTGAACACTGAAGCTTTCTTT.

This clonotype was detected many times. CDR3 amino acids: CASSFQGRAYEQYF. The CDR3 DNA follows: TGTGCCAGCAGCTTTCAGGGTAGGGCATACGAGCAGTACTTC. The V and J genes are TRBV7-2 and TRBJ2-7, with a weak D call TRBD1 (5 bases). The V and J ends lost 3 bases and 4 bases respectively, with 13 bases between them. The CDR3 is made up of 14 amino acids. In germline, CDR1 is SGHTA, CDR2 FQGNSA.

The chain joins TRBV7-9 to TRBJ1-1; 7 nucleotides align to TRBD1. V gave up 5 bases and J gave up 7 bases; unmatched junction bases: 13. CDR1 and CDR2 (germline): SEHNR, FQNEAQ (reference sequence). The CDR3 spans 15 residues. The CDR3 DNA follows: TGTGCCAGCAGCCAACCGGAGCGAGGGGGCATTGAAGCTTTCTTT. Translated, it gives CASSQPERGGIEAFF. Full variable domain (missing parts from reference TRBV7-9 and TRBJ1-1): DTGVSQNPRHKITKRGQNVTFRCDPISEHNRLYWYRQTLGQGPEFLTYFQNEAQLEKSRLLSDRFSAERPKGSFSTLEIQRTEQGDSAMYLCASSQPERGGIEAFFGQGTRLTVV.

The sample holds a few counts of this clonotype. V is TRBV7-8 and J is TRBJ1-2; 7 positions agree with TRBD1. Trimming cost V 3 bases and J 5 bases; bases outside gene matches: 15. The germline gives CDR1 SGHVS, CDR2 FQNEAQ. The CDR3 sequence is 17 residues long. The DNA of the CDR3 is TGTGCCAGCAGCTTCAGCCCCACAGGGGAAAGCCGATATGGCTACACCTTC. Its translation: CASSFSPTGESRYGYTF.

This chain links TRBV6-1 with TRBJ2-7, with TRBD1 as a possible D gene (7 bases). The CDR3 totals 14 residues. The V end was cut by 5 bases, the J end by 2 bases, with 13 bases between. Looked up from germline, CDR1 is MNHNS and CDR2 is SASEGT. CDR3 in amino acids: CASSRGTETYEQYV. The CDR3 region has the DNA TGTGCCAGCAGTCGGGGGACAGAGACCTACGAGCAGTACGTC.

The gene calls are TRBV7-6 and TRBJ2-2; possibly TRBD2 for D (6 bases). Germline loops: CDR1 SGHVS, CDR2 FNYEAQ. The V and J ends lost 5 bases and 2 bases respectively, with 9 bases between them. This CDR3 has 14 amino acids. The CDR3 DNA sequence: TGTGCCAGCAGCCCGGAGGGAAACACCGGGGAGCTGTTTTTT. Protein: CASSPEGNTGELFF. Looking up the rest from reference TRBV7-6 and TRBJ2-2 gives the full variable domain: GAGVSQSPRYKVTKRGQDVALRCDPISGHVSLYWYRQALGQGPEFLTYFNYEAQQDKSGLPNDRFSAERPEGSISTLTIQRTEQRDSAMYRCASSPEGNTGELFFGEGSRLTVL.

This clonotype was seen at least ten times. V and J are TRBV7-2 and TRBJ2-5; 9 nucleotides agree with TRBD1. The CDR3 runs to 14 residues. With 8 bases clipped from V and 5 bases from J, the junction kept 9 bases outside the gene matches. Germline CDR1 reads SGHTA; CDR2 reads FQGNSA. The CDR3 is CASDYGTGMETQYF. The CDR3 coding sequence is TGTGCCAGCGACTACGGGACAGGGATGGAGACCCAGTACTTC.

This clonotype was counted a few times. The chain has TRBV19 and TRBJ2-2, with D hard to call. V was trimmed by 7 bases and J by 0 bases, leaving 9 bases between them. Germline lookup yields CDR1 LNHDA and CDR2 SQIVND (reference sequence). The CDR3 contains 14 residues. This chain's CDR3 is CASTADPNTGELFF. The CDR3 region has the DNA TGTGCCAGTACGGCGGACCCGAACACCGGGGAGCTGTTTTTT.

The chain employs TRBV7-8 and TRBJ2-7, with D unresolved. V lost 1 base to trimming and J lost 0 bases, with 10 bases between them. Germline-derived CDR1 and CDR2 are SGHVS and FQNEAQ. The CDR3 covers 15 residues. The CDR3 coding sequence is TGTGCCAGCAGCTTAGAGGGCAGGTTCTCCTACGAGCAGTACTTC. It specifies CASSLEGRFSYEQYF.

This rearrangement joins TRBV2 to TRBJ1-6; D may be TRBD1 (6 bases). The length of the CDR3 is 14 residues. Trimming removed 6 bases from V and 10 bases from J, with 16 bases in between. Germline V lookup: CDR1 SNHLY, CDR2 FYNNEI. CDR3 bases: TGTGCCAGCAGCGACTATGCAAGGGGGTCACCCCTCCACTTT. The encoded protein is CASSDYARGSPLHF.

This clonotype was observed a handful of times. This rearrangement joins TRBV12-5 to TRBJ2-2; tentatively, D is TRBD2 (5 bases). Germline V gives CDR1 LGHNT, CDR2 FRNRAP. The length of the CDR3 is 17 residues. V lost 1 base and J 7 bases, leaving 19 bases between the germline ends. The CDR3, as DNA: TGTGCTAGTGGTTTGGCACCCTCCCTCGGGAATCTCGGGGAGCTGTTTTTT. Protein product: CASGLAPSLGNLGELFF.

The chain employs TRBV6-4 and TRBJ2-1; D may be TRBD1 or TRBD2 (5 bases each). Looked up from germline, CDR1 is MRHNA and CDR2 is SNTAGT. The CDR3 sequence is 14 residues long. Trimming removed 2 bases from V and 6 bases from J, with 11 bases in between. CDR3: CASSDGRGLNEQFF. The DNA for the CDR3 is TGTGCCAGCAGTGACGGACGGGGCCTCAATGAGCAGTTCTTC.

Only a few counts were recorded for this clonotype. The chain joins TRBV7-8 to TRBJ2-3, with D hard to call. The V end lost 5 bases, the J end lost 4 bases, and 10 bases lay between the germline ends. Germline V gives CDR1 SGHVS, CDR2 FQNEAQ. The CDR3 loop spans 13 amino acids. The CDR3, as DNA: TGTGCCAGCAGCCCTAAAGGGTCAGATACGCAGTATTTT. This translates into CASSPKGSDTQYF.

The chain is built from TRBV2 and TRBJ2-4, with D possibly matching TRBD1 (6 bases). V was trimmed by 10 bases and J by 2 bases, leaving 15 bases between them. Germline-derived CDR1 and CDR2 are SNHLY and FYNNEI. The CDR3 is 14 amino acids. CDR3 in amino acids: CAKQDSSSKNIQYF. The DNA for the CDR3 is TGTGCCAAACAGGACAGTTCTTCCAAAAACATTCAGTACTTC.

This rearrangement joins TRBV13 to TRBJ2-6; D is uncertain. Trimming pared 4 bases from V and 1 base from J, leaving 8 bases between. The CDR3 is made up of 15 amino acids. Germline CDR1 and CDR2: PRHDT and FYEKMQ (reference sequence). In DNA, the CDR3 is TGTGCCAGCAGCTACCGACATTCTGGGGCCAACGTCCTGACTTTC. This codes for CASSYRHSGANVLTF.